The clone carrying this TCR beta chain was seen more than once but under ten times. Primed by a sample-barcoded 5' primer and a J-beta primer mix, a second PCR proceeded for about 6 to 12 cycles. TCRdb called the 5' RACE reads again in MiXCR, with one record for every CDR3 protein. The sample has about a million distinct CDR3 sequences; roughly 51% are singletons. The entry originates in a study of blood T cells in healthy people across ages. The germline V gene encodes CDR1 WSHSY and CDR2 SAAADI. V was pared by 5 bases and J by 1 base, with 2 bases of the junction left unmatched. The CDR3 is made up of 17 amino acids.

The chain links TRBV10-2 to TRBJ2-6; 13 nucleotides match TRBD2. The clonotype comes from a woman aged 55-69 years in good health. Material for sequencing was blood. The CDR3 region has the DNA TGCGCCAGCAGTCGACTAGCGGGAGGTTCTGGGGCCAACGTCCTGACTTTC. Encoded protein: CASSRLAGGSGANVLTF.